The T cell receptor (beta chain) described here comes from a study of cytomegalovirus exposure and HLA in healthy donors. Across the study: Within the Caucasian-associated ancestry cluster were around 80% of the 300 to 450 genotyped donors.

About this clone itself: Antigen specificity is unknown.

PCR was performed using 60 Vbeta and 13 Jbeta primers. This table comes from immunoSEQ multiplex PCR, and its TCRdb copy is limited to in-frame clones, with some not included. Counted here are approximately 140,000 clones, just under 85% occurring once; the ten biggest clones make up 4.1%. The CDR3 has 14 residues. Germline V gene data show CDR1 as MNHEY and CDR2 as SMNVEV (reference sequence). V shed 6 bases and J shed 5 bases, with 14 bases lying between them. The donors gave bone marrow, and they were healthy. The study, taken as a whole, reports: The authors listed about 170 TCR beta chains as cytomegalovirus-associated.

The TCR was taken from a middle-aged man in good health and CMV-seropositive. Sequences were obtained from PBMCs. V gene TRBV27 combines with J gene TRBJ1-5, with D unresolved. The CDR3 loop is CASRRARWDQPQHF. In DNA, the CDR3 is TGTGCCAGCAGGCGGGCACGATGGGATCAGCCCCAGCATTTT.